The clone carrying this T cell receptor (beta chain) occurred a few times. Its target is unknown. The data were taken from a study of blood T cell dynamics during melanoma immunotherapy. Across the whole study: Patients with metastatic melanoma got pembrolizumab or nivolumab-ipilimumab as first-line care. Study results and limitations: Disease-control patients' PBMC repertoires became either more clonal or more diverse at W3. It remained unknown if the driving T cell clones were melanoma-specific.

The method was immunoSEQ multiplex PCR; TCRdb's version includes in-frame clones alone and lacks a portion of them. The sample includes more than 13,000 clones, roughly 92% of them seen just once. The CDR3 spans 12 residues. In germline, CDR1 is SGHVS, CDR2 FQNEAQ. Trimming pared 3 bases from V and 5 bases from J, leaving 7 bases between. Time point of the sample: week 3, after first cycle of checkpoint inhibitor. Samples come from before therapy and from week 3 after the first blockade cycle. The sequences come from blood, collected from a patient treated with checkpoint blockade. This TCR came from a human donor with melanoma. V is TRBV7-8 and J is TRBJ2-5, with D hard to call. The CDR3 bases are TGTGCCAGCAGCTTTACCTCGGAGACCCAGTACTTC. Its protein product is CASSFTSETQYF.